Listed below are T cell receptor beta chains from one sample, sequenced in a study of cytomegalovirus exposure and HLA in healthy donors. Only in-frame clones appear in the TCRdb table, and some are missing; sequencing was by immunoSEQ multiplex PCR. Of under 130,000 clones in the sample, more than 9.5% are singletons; the top ten hold about 16%. Material: PBMCs. The source of these receptors is a man aged 35-49 years in good health and CMV-seropositive. Both conserved end residues are part of each CDR3. D genes are given only for firm matches.

D gene: NA
V gene: TRBV7-2
J gene: TRBJ2-5
CDR3 protein: CASSSRGLGETQYF

D gene: TRBD2
V gene: TRBV14
J gene: TRBJ2-1
CDR3 protein: CASSPRRNGREQFF

D gene: TRBD1
V gene: TRBV28
J gene: TRBJ2-7
CDR3 protein: CASSIRQGTYEQYF

D gene: NA
V gene: TRBV7-8
J gene: TRBJ1-4
CDR3 protein: CASSLLGAGKKLFF

D gene: NA
V gene: TRBV29-1
J gene: TRBJ2-4
CDR3 protein: CSVVRAWGAKNIQYF

D gene: TRBD1
V gene: TRBV6-5
J gene: TRBJ1-2
CDR3 protein: CASSRDRLGYTF

D gene: TRBD2
V gene: TRBV5-1
J gene: TRBJ2-5
CDR3 protein: CASSPVGGDQETQYF

D gene: NA
V gene: TRBV7-9
J gene: TRBJ2-2
CDR3 protein: CASSSQRGGTSYTGELFF

D gene: TRBD2
V gene: TRBV5-1
J gene: TRBJ2-1
CDR3 protein: CASSDTSGSYNEQFF

D gene: NA
V gene: TRBV19
J gene: TRBJ2-3
CDR3 protein: CASKGGVDTQYF

D gene: NA
V gene: TRBV30
J gene: TRBJ2-3
CDR3 protein: CAWSGGSSTDTQYF

D gene: TRBD2
V gene: TRBV5-1
J gene: TRBJ2-5
CDR3 protein: CASSRTSTELLSQYF

D gene: NA
V gene: TRBV5-6
J gene: TRBJ1-2
CDR3 protein: CASSLVGQKNYGYTF

D gene: TRBD1
V gene: TRBV4-1
J gene: TRBJ1-5
CDR3 protein: CASSQLSGTGNQPQHF

D gene: TRBD1
V gene: TRBV27
J gene: TRBJ1-4
CDR3 protein: CASLGQGIGKLFF

D gene: NA
V gene: TRBV18
J gene: TRBJ2-5
CDR3 protein: CASSKNQGSETQYF

D gene: NA
V gene: TRBV5-8
J gene: TRBJ2-5
CDR3 protein: CASSLLVETQYF

D gene: TRBD1
V gene: TRBV28
J gene: TRBJ1-1
CDR3 protein: CASRFTGGDTEAFF

D gene: NA
V gene: TRBV5-1
J gene: TRBJ2-7
CDR3 protein: CASSLGQLYEQYF

D gene: NA
V gene: TRBV7-8
J gene: TRBJ2-7
CDR3 protein: CASSLGRTEGLEQYF

D gene: TRBD2
V gene: TRBV19
J gene: TRBJ2-7
CDR3 protein: CASIILQGGRSGEQYF

D gene: NA
V gene: TRBV19
J gene: TRBJ1-4
CDR3 protein: CASSKSPAPNEKLFF

D gene: TRBD2
V gene: TRBV11-3
J gene: TRBJ2-3
CDR3 protein: CASSPHSGRAGGTTQYF

D gene: NA
V gene: TRBV9
J gene: TRBJ2-3
CDR3 protein: CASSVGASTDTQYF

D gene: NA
V gene: TRBV9
J gene: TRBJ2-7
CDR3 protein: CASSPPGGGAYEQYF

D gene: NA
V gene: TRBV19
J gene: TRBJ1-4
CDR3 protein: CASSTIYEGEKLFF

D gene: NA
V gene: TRBV30
J gene: TRBJ1-1
CDR3 protein: CAWSAQGNTEAFF

D gene: TRBD1
V gene: TRBV6-6
J gene: TRBJ2-1
CDR3 protein: CASSPPGQGQFF

D gene: TRBD1
V gene: TRBV30
J gene: TRBJ2-5
CDR3 protein: CAWKTGDYSTQYF

D gene: NA
V gene: TRBV7-2
J gene: TRBJ2-5
CDR3 protein: CASSLVSKETQYF

D gene: NA
V gene: TRBV10-3
J gene: TRBJ2-7
CDR3 protein: CAISETGTAAYEQYF

D gene: NA
V gene: TRBV5-1
J gene: TRBJ1-5
CDR3 protein: CASSLAGDSNQPQHF

D gene: TRBD1
V gene: TRBV6-1
J gene: TRBJ2-5
CDR3 protein: CASSAWTGQQETQYF

D gene: NA
V gene: TRBV6-5
J gene: TRBJ2-7
CDR3 protein: CASSTDYEQCF

D gene: TRBD2
V gene: TRBV7-3
J gene: TRBJ2-1
CDR3 protein: CASSWGLAVGEGNEQFF

D gene: NA
V gene: TRBV6-6
J gene: TRBJ2-3
CDR3 protein: CASSYNLAGPTDTQYF

D gene: NA
V gene: TRBV7-3
J gene: TRBJ2-3
CDR3 protein: CASSLTPSTDTQYF

D gene: TRBD1
V gene: TRBV7-7
J gene: TRBJ2-5
CDR3 protein: CASSLGDRGAETQYF

D gene: NA
V gene: TRBV29-1
J gene: NA
CDR3 protein: CSAGDTPAYEQYF

D gene: NA
V gene: TRBV19
J gene: TRBJ2-5
CDR3 protein: CASSTTQGPTTLYF

D gene: TRBD2
V gene: TRBV5-4
J gene: TRBJ2-2
CDR3 protein: CASSPVGTSRPGRTGELFF

D gene: NA
V gene: TRBV30
J gene: TRBJ2-1
CDR3 protein: CAWSVAPSPYNVQFF

D gene: TRBD1
V gene: TRBV6-6
J gene: TRBJ1-2
CDR3 protein: CASSYSGTGGHYGYTF

D gene: TRBD1
V gene: TRBV5-5
J gene: TRBJ2-7
CDR3 protein: CASSWTGQGYEQYF

D gene: TRBD1
V gene: TRBV7-9
J gene: TRBJ2-1
CDR3 protein: CASSLPPQGNGVNEQFF

D gene: NA
V gene: TRBV12-5
J gene: TRBJ2-1
CDR3 protein: CASGRDFSSYNEQFF

D gene: TRBD2
V gene: TRBV6-1
J gene: TRBJ2-3
CDR3 protein: CASSATSGTGTDTQYF

D gene: TRBD1
V gene: TRBV19
J gene: TRBJ1-5
CDR3 protein: CASSTGTGGNQPQHF

D gene: TRBD1
V gene: TRBV10-3
J gene: TRBJ1-1
CDR3 protein: CAISVDRATEAFF

D gene: NA
V gene: TRBV7-3
J gene: TRBJ2-7
CDR3 protein: CASSRSTGNPEQYF

D gene: NA
V gene: TRBV5-1
J gene: TRBJ2-5
CDR3 protein: CASSLEHYQETQYF

D gene: TRBD1
V gene: TRBV5-8
J gene: TRBJ2-1
CDR3 protein: CASSPRTGGYNEQFF

D gene: NA
V gene: TRBV6-1
J gene: NA
CDR3 protein: CASSEPGQFYEQYF